This TCR beta chain originates from a study of cytomegalovirus exposure and HLA in healthy donors. Germline V gene lookup returns CDR1 LGHNT and CDR2 FRNRAP. The CDR3 loop spans 16 amino acids. The J segment lost 6 bases and the V segment lost 6 bases, leaving 14 bases of the junction unmatched. Use of 60 Vbeta and 13 Jbeta primers characterized the PCR. Data came from immunoSEQ multiplex PCR; TCRdb stores just in-frame clones and leaves some out. This table has under 200,000 clones, around 78% appearing once. This clone was observed a handful of times. Sequenced: PBMCs. The gene calls are TRBV12-5 and TRBJ1-1, with 9 bases that match TRBD1. The sequence derives from a middle-aged woman in good health and CMV-seronegative. CDR3 coding DNA: TGTGCTAGTGGAAAGCCCCCCGTGGGACAGGGTTCTGAAGCTTTCTTT. Encoded protein: CASGKPPVGQGSEAFF.